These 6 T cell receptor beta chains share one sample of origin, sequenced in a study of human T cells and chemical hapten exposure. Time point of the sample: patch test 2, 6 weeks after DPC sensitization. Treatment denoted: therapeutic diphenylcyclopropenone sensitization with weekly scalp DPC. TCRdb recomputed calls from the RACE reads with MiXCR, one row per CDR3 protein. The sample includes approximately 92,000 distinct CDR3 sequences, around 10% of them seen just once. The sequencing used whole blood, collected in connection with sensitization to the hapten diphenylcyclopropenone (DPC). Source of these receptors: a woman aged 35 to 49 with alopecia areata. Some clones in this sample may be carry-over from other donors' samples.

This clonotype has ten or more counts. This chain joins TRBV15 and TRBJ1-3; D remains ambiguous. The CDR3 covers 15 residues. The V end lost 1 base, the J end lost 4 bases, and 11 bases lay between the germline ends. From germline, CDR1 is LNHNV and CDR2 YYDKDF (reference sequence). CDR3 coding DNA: TGTGCCACCAGCAGAGGAGGCAGCAGCGGAAACACCATATATTTT. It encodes CATSRGGSSGNTIYF.

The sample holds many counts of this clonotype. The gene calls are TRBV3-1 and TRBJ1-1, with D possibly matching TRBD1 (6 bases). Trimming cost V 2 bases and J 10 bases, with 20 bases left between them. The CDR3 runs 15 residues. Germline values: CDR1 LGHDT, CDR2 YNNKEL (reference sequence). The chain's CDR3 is CASSQLSWGPYGAFF. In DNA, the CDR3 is TGTGCCAGCAGCCAACTTTCCTGGGGGCCGTATGGAGCTTTCTTT. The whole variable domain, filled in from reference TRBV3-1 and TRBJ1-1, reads DTAVSQTPKYLVTQMGNDKSIKCEQNLGHDTMYWYKQDSKKFLKIMFSYNNKELIINETVPNRFSPKSPDKAHLNLHINSLELGDSAVYFCASSQLSWGPYGAFFGQGTRLTVV.

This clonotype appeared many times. The CDR3 is CASSPGHSVNEQFF. The CDR3 DNA is TGTGCCAGCAGCCCCGGCCACTCTGTGAATGAGCAGTTCTTC. The chain employs TRBV11-2 and TRBJ2-1; D is ambiguous. Germline-derived CDR1 and CDR2 are SGHAT and FQNNGV. The CDR3 is made up of 14 amino acids. The V end lost 5 bases, the J end lost 7 bases, and 15 bases lay between the germline ends.

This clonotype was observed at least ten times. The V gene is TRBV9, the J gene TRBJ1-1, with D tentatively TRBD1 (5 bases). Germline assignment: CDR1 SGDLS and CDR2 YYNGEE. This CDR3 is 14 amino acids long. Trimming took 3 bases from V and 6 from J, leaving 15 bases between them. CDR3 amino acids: CASSAGPRGAEAFF. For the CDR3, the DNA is TGTGCCAGCAGCGCGGGACCCCGGGGCGCTGAAGCTTTCTTT.

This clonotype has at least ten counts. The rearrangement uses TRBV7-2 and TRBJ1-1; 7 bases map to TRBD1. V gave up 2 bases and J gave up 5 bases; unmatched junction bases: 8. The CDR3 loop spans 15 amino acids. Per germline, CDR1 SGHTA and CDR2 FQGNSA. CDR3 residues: CASSLPRDSGTEAFF. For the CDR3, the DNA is TGTGCCAGCAGCTTACCCCGGGACAGTGGGACTGAAGCTTTCTTT.

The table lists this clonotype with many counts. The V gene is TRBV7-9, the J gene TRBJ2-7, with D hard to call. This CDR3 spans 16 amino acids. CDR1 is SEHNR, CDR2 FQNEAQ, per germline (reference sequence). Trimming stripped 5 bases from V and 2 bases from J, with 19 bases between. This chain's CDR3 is CASSPPLGLAAYEQYF. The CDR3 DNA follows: TGTGCCAGCAGCCCACCCTTGGGCCTCGCCGCCTACGAGCAGTACTTC.